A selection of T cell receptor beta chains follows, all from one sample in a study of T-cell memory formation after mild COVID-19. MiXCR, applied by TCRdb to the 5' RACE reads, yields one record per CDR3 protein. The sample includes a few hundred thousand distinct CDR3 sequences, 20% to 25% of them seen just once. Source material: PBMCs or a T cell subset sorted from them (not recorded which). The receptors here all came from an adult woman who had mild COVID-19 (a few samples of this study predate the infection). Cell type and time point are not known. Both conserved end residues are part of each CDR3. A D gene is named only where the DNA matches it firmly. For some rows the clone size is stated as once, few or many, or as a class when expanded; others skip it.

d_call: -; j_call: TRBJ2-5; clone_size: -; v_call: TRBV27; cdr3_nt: TGTGCCAGCAGCCCCGGGTTTTGGGAGACCCAGTACTTC; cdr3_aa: CASSPGFWETQYF
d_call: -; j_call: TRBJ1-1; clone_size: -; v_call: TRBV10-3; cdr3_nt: TGTGCCATCAGTGAGGTACGGATACAGAACACTGAAGCTTTCTTT; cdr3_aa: CAISEVRIQNTEAFF
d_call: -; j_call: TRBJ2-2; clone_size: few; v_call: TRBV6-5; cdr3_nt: TGTGCCAGCAGCTGGCAGGGAGCGAACACCGGGGAGCTGTTTTTT; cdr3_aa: CASSWQGANTGELFF
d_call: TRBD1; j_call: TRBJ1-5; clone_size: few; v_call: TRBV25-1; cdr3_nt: TGTGCCAGCAGTGAATCTTCACAGGGGGCCCAGCCCCAGCATTTT; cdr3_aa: CASSESSQGAQPQHF
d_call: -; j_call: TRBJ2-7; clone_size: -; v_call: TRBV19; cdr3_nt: TGTGCCAGACCCCCGCCGGGGGGCCGGACAGATACCTACGAGCAGTACTTC; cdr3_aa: CARPPPGGRTDTYEQYF
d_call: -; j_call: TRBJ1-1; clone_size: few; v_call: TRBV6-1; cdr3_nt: TGTGCCAGCAGTGAATATTACAGACCCTCGAACACTGAAGCTTTCTTT; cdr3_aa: CASSEYYRPSNTEAFF
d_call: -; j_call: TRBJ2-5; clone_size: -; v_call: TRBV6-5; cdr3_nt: TGTGCCAGCAGTTATTTCGGGCAAGAGACCCAGTACTTC; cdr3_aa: CASSYFGQETQYF
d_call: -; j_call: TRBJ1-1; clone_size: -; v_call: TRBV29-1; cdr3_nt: TGCAGCGTTGAGCCTCAGGGTCTGAACACTGAAGCTTTCTTT; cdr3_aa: CSVEPQGLNTEAFF
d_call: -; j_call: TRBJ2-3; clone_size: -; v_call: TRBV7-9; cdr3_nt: TGTGCCAGCAGCCCCCGACTAGTCGGGACAGATACGCAGTATTTT; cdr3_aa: CASSPRLVGTDTQYF
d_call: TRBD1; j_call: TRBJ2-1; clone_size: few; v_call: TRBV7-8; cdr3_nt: TGTGCCAGCAGCTTAGCGTCTTGGACAGGGCGCAATGAGCAGTTCTTC; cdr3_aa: CASSLASWTGRNEQFF
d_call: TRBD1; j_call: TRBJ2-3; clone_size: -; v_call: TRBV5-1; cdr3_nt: TGCGCCAGCAGCACAGGGGGCGAGCAAAACACAGATACGCAGTGTTTT; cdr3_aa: CASSTGGEQNTDTQCF
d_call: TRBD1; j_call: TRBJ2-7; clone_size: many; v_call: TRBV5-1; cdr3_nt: TGCGCCAGCAGCCTAACACCGGGACAGGGACACTACGAGCAGTACTTC; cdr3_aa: CASSLTPGQGHYEQYF
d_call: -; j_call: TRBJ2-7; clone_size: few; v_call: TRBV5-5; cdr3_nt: TGTGCCAGCAGCTTGCGAGTCGGCCTACCCTACGAGCAGTACTTC; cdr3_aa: CASSLRVGLPYEQYF
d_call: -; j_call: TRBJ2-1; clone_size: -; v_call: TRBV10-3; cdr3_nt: TGTGCCATCAGTGAGTCCGGCGCGGCGTACAATGAGCAGTTCTTC; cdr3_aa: CAISESGAAYNEQFF
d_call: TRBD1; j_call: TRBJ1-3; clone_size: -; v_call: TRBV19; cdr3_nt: TGTGCCAGTAGTATCGGGACAGGGGCTGGAAACACCATATATTTT; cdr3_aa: CASSIGTGAGNTIYF
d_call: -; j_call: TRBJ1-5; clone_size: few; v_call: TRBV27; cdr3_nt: TGTGCCAGCAGAGTTCAATTCGCAGGGCATCAGCCCCAGCATTTT; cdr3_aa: CASRVQFAGHQPQHF
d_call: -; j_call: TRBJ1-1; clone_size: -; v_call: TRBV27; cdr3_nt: TGTGCCAGCAGTTTATTCTCAGAGAACACTGAAGCTTTCTTT; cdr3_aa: CASSLFSENTEAFF
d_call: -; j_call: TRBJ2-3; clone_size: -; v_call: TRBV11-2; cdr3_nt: TGTGCCAGCAGCCTGCCGCCGCGGCGGGGTGTTTTGAACACAGATACGCAGTATTTT; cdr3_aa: CASSLPPRRGVLNTDTQYF
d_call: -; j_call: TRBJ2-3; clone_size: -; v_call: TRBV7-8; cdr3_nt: TGTGCCAGCAGCGGGGGCGCAGGTAGCACAGATACGCAGTATTTT; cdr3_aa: CASSGGAGSTDTQYF
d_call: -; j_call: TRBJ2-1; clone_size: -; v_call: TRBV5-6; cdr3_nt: TGTGCCAGCAGCTTGGAAGGGCGCTCCTACAATGAGCAGTTCTTC; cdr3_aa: CASSLEGRSYNEQFF
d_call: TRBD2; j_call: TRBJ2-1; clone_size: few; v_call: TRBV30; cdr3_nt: TGTGCCTGGGGACTAGCGGCTAATGAGCAGTTCTTC; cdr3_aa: CAWGLAANEQFF
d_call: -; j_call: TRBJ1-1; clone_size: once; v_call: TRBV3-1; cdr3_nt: TGTGCCAGCAGCCAAGATGCTGGACTTATGAACACTGAAGCTTTCTTT; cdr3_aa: CASSQDAGLMNTEAFF
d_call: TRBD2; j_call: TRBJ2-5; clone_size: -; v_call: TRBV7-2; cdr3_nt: TGTGCCAGCAGCTTGCCGTGGACTAGCCTAGAGACCCAGTACTTC; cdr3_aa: CASSLPWTSLETQYF
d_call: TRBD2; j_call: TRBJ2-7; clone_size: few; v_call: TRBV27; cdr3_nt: TGTGCCAGCAGTTTAGGGACTAGAGGTTACGAGCAGTACTTC; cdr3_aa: CASSLGTRGYEQYF
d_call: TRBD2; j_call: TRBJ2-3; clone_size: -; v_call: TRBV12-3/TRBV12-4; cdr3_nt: TGTGCCAGCAGTTCTAGCGGGGGGGTAGGAGATACGCAGTATTTT; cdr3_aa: CASSSSGGVGDTQYF
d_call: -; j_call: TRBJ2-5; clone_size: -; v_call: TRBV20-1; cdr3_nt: TGCAGTGCTAGAGATCGGGTCAACAGCCAAGAGACCCAGTACTTC; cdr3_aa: CSARDRVNSQETQYF
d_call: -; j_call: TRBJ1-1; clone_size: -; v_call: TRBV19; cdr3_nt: TGTGCCAGTAGTATCGACCAGGGGCGGCGGGACATGAACACTGAAGCTTTCTTT; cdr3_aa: CASSIDQGRRDMNTEAFF
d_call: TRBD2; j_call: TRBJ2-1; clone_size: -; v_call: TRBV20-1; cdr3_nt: TGCAGTGCTAAGACTAGCGGGATCTTCAATGAGCAGTTCTTC; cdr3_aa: CSAKTSGIFNEQFF
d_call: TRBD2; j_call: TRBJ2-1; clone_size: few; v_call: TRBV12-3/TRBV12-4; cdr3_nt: TGTGCCAGCACCAAAAGACTAGCGGAGGGGGCCTACAATGAGCAGTTCTTC; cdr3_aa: CASTKRLAEGAYNEQFF
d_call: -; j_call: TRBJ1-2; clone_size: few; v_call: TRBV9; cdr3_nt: TGTGCCAGCAGCGCGGGAGAGAGGGATGGCTACACCTTC; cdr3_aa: CASSAGERDGYTF
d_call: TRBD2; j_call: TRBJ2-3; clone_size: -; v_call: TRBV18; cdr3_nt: TGTGCCAGCTCAGCTATAGCGGGAGAGACAGATACGCAGTATTTT; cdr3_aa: CASSAIAGETDTQYF
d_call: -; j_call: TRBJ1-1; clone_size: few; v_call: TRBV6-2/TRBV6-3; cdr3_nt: TGTGCCAGCAGTTACTCGATATCACCGCAATGGCGAAACACTGAAGCTTTCTTT; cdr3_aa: CASSYSISPQWRNTEAFF
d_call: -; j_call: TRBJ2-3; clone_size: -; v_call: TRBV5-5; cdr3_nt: TGTGCCAGCAGCTTGCGGCTAGCGAGTCTAGCAGATACGCAGTATTTT; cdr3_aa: CASSLRLASLADTQYF
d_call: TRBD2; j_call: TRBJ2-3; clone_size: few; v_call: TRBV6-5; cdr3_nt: TGTGCCAGCAGCCGTTCTAGCGGGGGGGCATCGACAGATACGCAGTATTTT; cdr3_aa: CASSRSSGGASTDTQYF
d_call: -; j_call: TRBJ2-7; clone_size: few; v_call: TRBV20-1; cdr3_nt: TGCAGTGCTAGCCCGGACAGCTCCTACGAGCAGTACTTC; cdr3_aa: CSASPDSSYEQYF
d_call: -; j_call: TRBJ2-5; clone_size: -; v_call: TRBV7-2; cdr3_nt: TGTGCCAGCAGTGGGGATGGACAGCGGGTGGAGACCCAGTACTTC; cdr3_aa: CASSGDGQRVETQYF
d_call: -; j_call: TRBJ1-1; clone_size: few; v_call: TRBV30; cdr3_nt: TGTGCCTGGATGCAAGGGATTTCGTTGGCTTTCTTT; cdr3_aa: CAWMQGISLAFF
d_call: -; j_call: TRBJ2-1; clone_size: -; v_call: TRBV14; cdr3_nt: TGTGCCAGCAGCCCATATAGGGGGGGGATAGGTGAGCAGTTCTTC; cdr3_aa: CASSPYRGGIGEQFF
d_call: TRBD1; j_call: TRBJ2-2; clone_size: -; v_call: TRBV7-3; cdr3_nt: TGTGCCAGCAGCCCCAACAACAGGGGACAGGGCGGGGAGCTGTTTTTT; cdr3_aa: CASSPNNRGQGGELFF
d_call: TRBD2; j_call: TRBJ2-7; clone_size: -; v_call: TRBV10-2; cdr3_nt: TGCGCCAGCAGGGACGGACTAGCGGGGGACTTCTACGAGCAGTACTTC; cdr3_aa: CASRDGLAGDFYEQYF
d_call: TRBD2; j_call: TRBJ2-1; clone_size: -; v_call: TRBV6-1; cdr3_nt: TGTGCCAGCAGCGGTAGCGGGAGGTCCTACAATGAGCAGTTCTTC; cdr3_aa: CASSGSGRSYNEQFF
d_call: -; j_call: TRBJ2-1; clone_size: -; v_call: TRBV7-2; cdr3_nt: TGTGCCAGCAGTTCCCCGACGTGGTCTCCGCATGAGCAGTTCTTC; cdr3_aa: CASSSPTWSPHEQFF
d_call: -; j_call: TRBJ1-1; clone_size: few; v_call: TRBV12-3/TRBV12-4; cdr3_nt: TGTGCCAGCAGTTTAGCGCGGGCAGGGCCCACTGAAGCTTTCTTT; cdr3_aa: CASSLARAGPTEAFF
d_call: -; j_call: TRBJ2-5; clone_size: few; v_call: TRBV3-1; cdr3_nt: TGTGCCAGCAGCCAACCGGGAGTCAGGGAGACCCAGTACTTC; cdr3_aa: CASSQPGVRETQYF
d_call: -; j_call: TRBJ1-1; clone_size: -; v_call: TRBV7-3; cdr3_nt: TGTGCCAGCAGCGTTAAGATGAACACTGAAGCTTTCTTT; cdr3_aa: CASSVKMNTEAFF
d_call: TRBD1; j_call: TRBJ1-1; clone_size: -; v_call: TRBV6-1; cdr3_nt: TGTGCCAGCAGTGAGTTGAGGACAGGGGGTGATGAAGCTTTCTTT; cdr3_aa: CASSELRTGGDEAFF
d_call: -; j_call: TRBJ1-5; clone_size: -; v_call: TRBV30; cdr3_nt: TGTGCCTGGAGTGGGCACGCGGCTAGCAATCAGCCCCAGCATTTT; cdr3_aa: CAWSGHAASNQPQHF
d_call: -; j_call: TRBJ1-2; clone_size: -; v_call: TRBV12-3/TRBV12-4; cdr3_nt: TGTGCCAGCAGTCTCGACTGGATAGGGGCCTATGGCTACACCTTC; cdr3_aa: CASSLDWIGAYGYTF
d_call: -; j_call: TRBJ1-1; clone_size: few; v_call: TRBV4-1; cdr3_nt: TGCGCCAGCAGCCTACGGGGGCACGGTGAAGCTTTCTTT; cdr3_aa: CASSLRGHGEAFF
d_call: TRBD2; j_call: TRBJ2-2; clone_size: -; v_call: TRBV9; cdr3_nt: TGTGCCAGCAGCGGACTAGCGGGAACCGGGGAGCTGTTTTTT; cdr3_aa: CASSGLAGTGELFF